The 26 T cell receptor beta chains below all came from one sample that was sequenced in a study of identical twins. MiXCR was run by TCRdb on the 5' RACE reads, yielding one entry per CDR3 protein. The sample contains more than 350,000 distinct CDR3 sequences, around 9% of which appear only once. The sample consisted of naive T cells sorted from blood. The receptors derive from a woman aged 45 to 65 in good health.

As for this clonotype: A much larger clone lies a single base off, so this may be a read error. The rearrangement links TRBV11-2 to TRBJ2-1; 11 bases are shared with TRBD2. Trimming took 5 bases from V and 11 from J; bases not matched to a gene: 8. The CDR3 sequence is 14 residues long. The V gene's germline CDR1 is SGHAT and CDR2 FQNNGV. The CDR3 loop is CASSPRLAGPKQFF. CDR3 coding DNA: TGTGCCAGCAGCCCTAGACTAGCGGGGCCAAAGCAGTTCTTC. The complete variable domain, with remaining parts taken from reference TRBV11-2 and TRBJ2-1, reads EAGVAQSPRYKIIEKRQSVAFWCNPISGHATLYWYQQILGQGPKLLIQFQNNGVVDDSQLPKDRFSAERLKGVDSTLKIQPAKLEDSAVYLCASSPRLAGPKQFFGPGTRLTVL.

This rearrangement joins TRBV12-3 or TRBV12-4 to TRBJ1-2; D is unresolved. The V end was cut by 2 bases, the J end by 2 bases, with 9 bases between. CDR3 length: 14 residues. The CDR3: CASSLRRKNYGYTF. In DNA, the CDR3 is TGTGCCAGCAGTTTACGCAGGAAGAACTATGGCTACACCTTC.

This clonotype was seen only a few times. The chain employs TRBV6-5 and TRBJ1-3, with D hard to call. The CDR3 runs 12 residues. Germline V lookup: CDR1 MNHEY, CDR2 SVGAGI. V was cut by 6 bases and J by 11 bases, with 14 bases left in between. CDR3 DNA: TGTGCCAGCAGCTTCAAGGGTGGACCCATATATTTT. The encoded protein is CASSFKGGPIYF.

This clonotype occurred many times. This chain joins TRBV20-1 and TRBJ2-1, with D maybe TRBD2 (7 bases). CDR3 length: 12 residues. The germline gives CDR1 DFQATT, CDR2 SNEGSKA (reference sequence). With 6 bases removed from V and 12 bases from J, the gap between germline ends came to 18 bases. CDR3 DNA sequence: TGCAGTGCCCAGGGGTTAGCGGGCCCGCAGTTCTTC. Its protein is CSAQGLAGPQFF.

J is TRBJ1-1 and V is TRBV28; D may be TRBD1 (6 bases). In germline, CDR1 is MDHEN, CDR2 SYDVKM. This CDR3 region has 17 residues. V lost 5 bases, J lost 2 bases, and 21 bases lay in between. The CDR3 here is CASSPPVGGGSNTEAFF. In DNA form, the CDR3 reads TGTGCCAGCAGTCCCCCAGTTGGAGGGGGAAGTAACACTGAAGCTTTCTTT.

The rearrangement uses TRBV30 and TRBJ1-1; D gene unclear. Germline values: CDR1 GTSNPN, CDR2 SVGIG (reference sequence). The CDR3 runs 13 residues. V shed 1 base and J shed 5 bases, with 11 bases lying between them. The DNA of the CDR3 is TGTGCCTGGAGTGAAGTCGTGGGTACTGAAGCTTTCTTT. Translation: CAWSEVVGTEAFF. The full variable domain, rest sourced from reference TRBV30 and TRBJ1-1, is SQTIHQWPATLVQPVGSPLSLECTVEGTSNPNLYWYRQAAGRGLQLLFYSVGIGQISSEVPQNLSASRPQDRQFILSSKKLLLSDSGFYLCAWSEVVGTEAFFGQGTRLTVV.

This clonotype was detected a few times. This chain links TRBV6-2 or TRBV6-3 with TRBJ1-6; the match to TRBD1 covers 8 bases. Germline values: CDR1 MNHEY, CDR2 SVGEGT. The length of the CDR3 is 17 residues. V trimming: 5 bases; J trimming: 7 bases; junction bases outside the gene matches: 13. As DNA, the CDR3 is TGTGCCAGCAGTGGCCCTTCTTCGACAGGGGAGAATTCACCCCTCCACTTT. Amino acids: CASSGPSSTGENSPLHF.

The V gene is TRBV20-1, the J gene TRBJ2-1; perhaps TRBD1 as D (5 bases). The germline V gene encodes CDR1 DFQATT and CDR2 SNEGSKA (reference sequence). The CDR3 covers 14 residues. V was cut by 6 bases and J by 0 bases, with 12 bases left in between. CDR3 nucleotides: TGCAGTGCGATGTACAGGAGCTCCTACAATGAGCAGTTCTTC. It specifies CSAMYRSSYNEQFF.

The V call is TRBV11-3, the J call TRBJ2-3; TRBD1 agrees at 12 bases. The J segment lost 7 bases and the V segment lost 0 bases, leaving 14 bases of the junction unmatched. This CDR3 is built from 19 residues. Germline CDR1 is SGHNT and CDR2 is YENEEA. CDR3 in DNA: TGTGCCAGCAGCTTAGAGGGGACAGGGGGCCTCTCGGGCTCTCATACGCAGTATTTT. As protein: CASSLEGTGGLSGSHTQYF. The full variable domain, in which reference TRBV11-3 and TRBJ2-3 provide the parts outside the CDR3, is EAGVVQSPRYKIIEKKQPVAFWCNPISGHNTLYWYLQNLGQGPELLIRYENEEAVDDSQLPKDRFSAERLKGVDSTLKIQPAELGDSAVYLCASSLEGTGGLSGSHTQYFGPGTRLTVL.

A few counts support this clonotype. This chain joins TRBV20-1 and TRBJ2-1, with D possibly TRBD2 on 5 matching bases. The V gene's germline CDR1 is DFQATT and CDR2 SNEGSKA (reference sequence). V gave up 5 bases and J gave up 5 bases, with 19 bases separating them. The CDR3 has 15 amino acids. DNA of the CDR3: TGCAGTGCTGTATCCCCCCAGCGGATAAACAATGAGCAGTTCTTC. Translating gives CSAVSPQRINNEQFF.

This chain uses TRBV29-1 with TRBJ2-3; no firm D call. Germline V gene data show CDR1 as SQVTM and CDR2 as ANQGSEA. V lost 0 bases to trimming and J lost 5 bases, with 15 bases between them. The CDR3 consists of 15 residues. The DNA for the CDR3 is TGCAGCGTTGAAGAGGTGCCTGGCTGGGGAGATACGCAGTATTTT. It translates to CSVEEVPGWGDTQYF.

CDR3: CASSPRDVGNEQFF. The CDR3 DNA reads TGTGCCAGCAGCCCCAGAGACGTCGGCAATGAGCAGTTCTTC. The chain carries TRBV9 and TRBJ2-1; unclear D gene. V was trimmed by 4 bases and J by 6 bases, leaving 14 bases between them. The CDR3 sequence is 14 residues long. Germline CDR1 and CDR2: SGDLS and YYNGEE.

This clonotype was counted at least ten times. The chain links TRBV6-2 or TRBV6-3 to TRBJ2-1, with 13 bases fitting TRBD2. The CDR3 has 17 residues. Germline CDR1 is MNHEY and CDR2 is SVGEGT. V trimming: 5 bases; J trimming: 4 bases; junction bases outside the gene matches: 8. DNA of the CDR3: TGTGCCAGCAGTAGACTAGCGGGAGGCCCGCCTTACAATGAGCAGTTCTTC. Its translation: CASSRLAGGPPYNEQFF.

The chain combines TRBV5-1 with TRBJ2-7; possible D gene TRBD1, 6 bases. Trimming left V 4 bases short and J 3 bases short, with 17 bases between. Looked up from germline, CDR1 is SGHRS and CDR2 is YFSETQ. CDR3 length: 15 residues. CDR3 in DNA: TGCGCCAGCAGCGTGGACGGGACACCACTCTACGAGCAGTACTTC. This codes for CASSVDGTPLYEQYF.

In its sample, this clonotype was seen a few times. The chain uses TRBV5-1 and TRBJ2-1, with no clear D. Germline CDR1 SGHRS, CDR2 YFSETQ. The CDR3 length is 12 residues. The V end was cut by 4 bases, the J end by 4 bases, with 6 bases between. The CDR3 sequence: CASSHGYNEQFF. In nucleotides, the CDR3 is TGCGCCAGCAGCCATGGGTACAATGAGCAGTTCTTC.

The chain has TRBV24-1 and TRBJ2-1; TRBD2 matches at 11 bases. V lost 3 bases, J lost 9 bases, and 9 bases stayed unmatched. The CDR3 is 16 residues long. Germline V lookup: CDR1 KGHDR, CDR2 SFDVKD. The CDR3 here is CATSDPLAGVFFEQFF. Here the CDR3 DNA reads TGTGCCACCAGTGATCCACTAGCGGGAGTATTTTTTGAGCAGTTCTTC.

This sequence joins TRBV12-3 or TRBV12-4 and TRBJ2-7, with D possibly being TRBD1 (6 bases). With 3 bases removed from V and 1 base from J, the gap between germline ends came to 7 bases. The CDR3 consists of 13 residues. CDR3 DNA: TGTGCCAGCAGTTTCGGACAGTCCTACGAGCAGTACGTC. The encoded protein is CASSFGQSYEQYV.

The sample holds a few counts of this clonotype. This chain joins TRBV5-1 and TRBJ2-5; a possible D gene is TRBD2 (5 bases). Germline CDR1 SGHRS, CDR2 YFSETQ. Deletions cut 4 bases from V and 6 bases from J, with 7 bases between. The CDR3 is 11 amino acids. CDR3 bases: TGCGCCAGCAGCGGGAGTCAGACCCAGTACTTC. It is translated as CASSGSQTQYF.

This clonotype was found a few times. The rearrangement uses TRBV20-1 and TRBJ2-1; 16 nucleotides match TRBD2. Losses at the gene ends were 6 bases for V and 7 bases for J; bases not matched to a gene: 15. This CDR3 is 18 amino acids long. Germline V gene sequence: CDR1 DFQATT, CDR2 SNEGSKA (reference sequence). The CDR3 reads CSARPGLAGGRVLNEQFF. The CDR3 bases are TGCAGTGCGCGACCGGGACTAGCGGGAGGGCGTGTGTTGAATGAGCAGTTCTTC.

This rearrangement joins TRBV4-1 to TRBJ2-7, with D possibly being TRBD2 (6 bases). V was trimmed by 1 base and J by 1 base, leaving 14 bases between them. Germline V gene data show CDR1 as MGHRA and CDR2 as YSYEKL. The CDR3 has 16 amino acids. The CDR3 loop reads CASSQGSGSSSYEQYF. As DNA, the CDR3 is TGCGCCAGCAGCCAAGGATCCGGGAGTAGTTCCTACGAGCAGTACTTC.

This chain links TRBV6-5 with TRBJ1-2, with TRBD1 as a possible D gene (5 bases). The V gene's germline CDR1 is MNHEY and CDR2 SVGAGI. The CDR3 runs to 17 residues. V lost 6 bases to trimming and J lost 3 bases, with 23 bases between them. The CDR3 bases are TGTGCCAGCAGCCGCCTGAGGGGTTCGTCTAGGGACTATGGCTACACCTTC. Amino acids: CASSRLRGSSRDYGYTF.

The rearrangement links TRBV7-9 to TRBJ2-2; a weak D match, TRBD1 (6 bases). Trimming shortened V by 5 bases and J by 7 bases, and 32 bases separated the two germline ends. The CDR3 runs 20 residues. Germline assignment: CDR1 SEHNR and CDR2 FQNEAQ (reference sequence). The CDR3 bases are TGTGCCAGCAGCCCGACATTGGGGCTGGGCAGGGGAAGAAGTATCGGGGAGCTGTTTTTT. Protein product: CASSPTLGLGRGRSIGELFF.

This rearrangement joins TRBV6-5 to TRBJ2-7; D is perhaps TRBD1 or TRBD2 (5 bases each). The CDR3 covers 12 residues. V was shortened by 6 bases and J by 2 bases, with 8 bases between the two germline ends. CDR1 and CDR2 from the germline V gene are MNHEY and SVGAGI. The CDR3 sequence is CASSRDAYEQYF. Here the CDR3 DNA reads TGTGCCAGCAGCAGGGACGCCTACGAGCAGTACTTC.

The chain couples TRBV7-9 to TRBJ1-5, with a weak D call TRBD1 (5 bases). Trimming left V 5 bases short and J 5 bases short, with 13 bases between. The CDR3 is made up of 14 amino acids. Germline loops: CDR1 SEHNR, CDR2 FQNEAQ (reference sequence). The CDR3 DNA follows: TGTGCCAGCAGCCCCGAGGGGAGGGATCAGCCCCAGCATTTT. Its protein product is CASSPEGRDQPQHF.

The gene calls are TRBV27 and TRBJ2-7, with D unclear. In germline, CDR1 is MNHEY, CDR2 SMNVEV (reference sequence). This CDR3 has 14 amino acids. With 6 bases removed from V and 1 base from J, the gap between germline ends came to 13 bases. In DNA, the CDR3 is TGTGCCAGCAGCTCCTCGGTAGGGTCCTACGAGCAGTACTTC. This codes for CASSSSVGSYEQYF.

The chain has TRBV20-1 and TRBJ2-1, with 8 bases that match TRBD2. CDR1 DFQATT and CDR2 SNEGSKA come from the germline V gene (reference sequence). The ends lost 6 bases at V and 2 bases at J; junction bases unmatched: 9. The CDR3 runs to 15 residues. The DNA of the CDR3 is TGCAGTGCGCACGACTCGACTAGCGCCTACAATGAGCAGTTCTTC. Translating gives CSAHDSTSAYNEQFF.